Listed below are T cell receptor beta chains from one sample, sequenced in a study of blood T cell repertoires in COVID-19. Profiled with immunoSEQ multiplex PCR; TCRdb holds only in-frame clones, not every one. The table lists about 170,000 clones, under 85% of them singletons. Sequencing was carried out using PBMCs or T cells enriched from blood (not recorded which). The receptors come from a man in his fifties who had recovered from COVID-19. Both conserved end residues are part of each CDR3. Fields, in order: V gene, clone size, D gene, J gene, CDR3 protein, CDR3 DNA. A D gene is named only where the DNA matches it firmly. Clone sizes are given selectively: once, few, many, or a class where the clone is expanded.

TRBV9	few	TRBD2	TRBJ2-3	CASSVGRGGTDTQYF	TGTGCCAGCAGCGTAGGTCGGGGGGGCACAGATACGCAGTATTTT
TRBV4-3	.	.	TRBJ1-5	CASSQGGGQPQHF	TGCGCCAGCAGCCAAGGGGGAGGGCAGCCCCAGCATTTT
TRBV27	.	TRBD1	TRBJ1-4	CASSKRQGSNEKLFF	TGTGCCAGCAGTAAAAGACAGGGATCTAATGAAAAACTGTTTTTT
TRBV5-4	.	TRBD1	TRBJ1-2	CASSLYRGGYGYTF	TGTGCCAGCAGCTTATACAGGGGAGGCTATGGCTACACCTTC
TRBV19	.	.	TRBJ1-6	CASAGKHSPLHF	TGTGCCTCTGCAGGGAAACATTCACCCCTCCACTTT
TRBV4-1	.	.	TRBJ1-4	CASSQGRQKLFF	TGCGCCAGCAGCCAAGGGCGACAGAAACTGTTTTTT
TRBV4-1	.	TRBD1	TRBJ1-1	CASSQDQQGDSFF	TGCGCCAGCAGCCAAGACCAACAGGGGGATTCTTTCTTT
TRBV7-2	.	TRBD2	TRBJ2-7	CASSFASGGTYEQYF	TGTGCCAGCAGCTTCGCGTCGGGGGGGACCTACGAGCAGTACTTC
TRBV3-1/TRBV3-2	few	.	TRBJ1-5	CASSQGGDQPQHF	TGTGCCAGCAGCCAAGGAGGCGATCAGCCCCAGCATTTT
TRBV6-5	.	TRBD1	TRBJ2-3	CASILTGATDTQYF	TGTGCCAGCATCCTGACAGGGGCAACAGATACGCAGTATTTT
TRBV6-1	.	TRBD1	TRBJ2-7	CASSERDRAFDEQYF	TGTGCCAGCAGTGAACGTGACAGGGCCTTTGACGAGCAGTACTTC
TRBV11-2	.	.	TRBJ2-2	CASSATPGAGELFF	TGTGCCAGCAGCGCGACACCAGGGGCCGGGGAGCTGTTTTTT
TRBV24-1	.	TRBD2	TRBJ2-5	CATSDPRVGGTGQETQYF	TGTGCCACCAGTGATCCCCGCGTGGGGGGGACCGGCCAAGAGACCCAGTACTTC
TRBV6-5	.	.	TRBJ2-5	CASSYSRNQETQYF	TGTGCCAGCAGTTACTCGAGAAACCAAGAGACCCAGTACTTC
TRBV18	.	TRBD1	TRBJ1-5	CASSQTDRGWSNQPQHF	TGTGCCAGCTCACAAACAGACAGGGGATGGAGCAATCAGCCCCAGCATTTT
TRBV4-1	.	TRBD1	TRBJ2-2	CASSLYGTANTGELFF	TGCGCCAGCAGCCTCTACGGGACAGCGAACACCGGGGAGCTGTTTTTT
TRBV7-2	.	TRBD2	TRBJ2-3	CASSSRAGLTDTQYF	TGTGCCAGCAGCTCACGAGCGGGGCTCACAGATACGCAGTATTTT
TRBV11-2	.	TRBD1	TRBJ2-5	CASTQTGPAETQYF	TGTGCCAGCACCCAGACAGGGCCGGCAGAGACCCAGTACTTC
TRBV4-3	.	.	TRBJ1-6	CASRRAGESNSPLHF	TGCGCCAGCAGGAGGGCAGGGGAAAGTAATTCACCCCTCCACTTT
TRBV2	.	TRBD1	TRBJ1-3	CASMGQGSGNTIYF	TGTGCCAGCATGGGACAGGGCTCTGGAAACACCATATATTTT
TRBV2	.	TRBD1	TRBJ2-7	CASSWDSYEQYF	TGTGCCAGCAGTTGGGACAGCTACGAGCAGTACTTC
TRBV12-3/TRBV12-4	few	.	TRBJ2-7	CASSRRDNYEQYF	TGTGCCAGCAGTCGCCGCGACAACTACGAGCAGTACTTC
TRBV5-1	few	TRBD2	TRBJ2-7	CASSFSGGAYEQYF	TGCGCCAGCAGCTTCAGCGGGGGGGCTTACGAGCAGTACTTC
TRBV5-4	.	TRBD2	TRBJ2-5	CASSTGLAAGGETQYF	TGTGCCAGCAGCACCGGACTAGCGGCTGGCGGAGAGACCCAGTACTTC
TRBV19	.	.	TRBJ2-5	CASSMGGSAGTQYF	TGTGCCAGTAGTATGGGGGGTTCAGCGGGGACCCAGTACTTC
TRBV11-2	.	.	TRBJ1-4	CASSRTGNEKLFF	TGTGCCAGCAGCCGAACCGGGAATGAAAAACTGTTTTTT
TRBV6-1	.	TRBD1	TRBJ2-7	CASSERDRVDEQYF	TGTGCCAGCAGTGAGCGGGACAGGGTCGACGAGCAGTACTTC
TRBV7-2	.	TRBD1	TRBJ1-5	CASSPQTGTAYQPQHF	TGTGCCAGCAGCCCACAGACCGGGACAGCTTATCAGCCCCAGCATTTT
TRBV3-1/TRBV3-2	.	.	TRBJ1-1	CASSQEGRGTEAFF	TGTGCCAGCAGCCAAGAGGGTAGAGGCACTGAAGCTTTCTTT
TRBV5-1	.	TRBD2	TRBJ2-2	CASSFWTSGGADTGELFF	TGCGCCAGCAGCTTTTGGACTAGCGGGGGGGCAGACACCGGGGAGCTGTTTTTT
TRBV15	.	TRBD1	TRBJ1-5	CATSRGGTDNQPQHF	TGTGCCACCAGCAGAGGCGGGACAGACAATCAGCCCCAGCATTTT
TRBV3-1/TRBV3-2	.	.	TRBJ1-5	CASSRQRNQPQHF	TGTGCCAGCAGCCGGCAGAGGAATCAGCCCCAGCATTTT
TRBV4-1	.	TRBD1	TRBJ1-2	CASSHGGQERYGYTF	TGCGCCAGCAGCCACGGAGGACAGGAACGGTATGGCTACACCTTC
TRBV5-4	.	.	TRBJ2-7	CASSSGPPYEQYF	TGTGCCAGCAGCTCAGGGCCCCCCTACGAGCAGTACTTC
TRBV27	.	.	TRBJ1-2	CASSRKGAYGYTF	TGTGCCAGCAGTCGAAAAGGGGCCTATGGCTACACCTTC
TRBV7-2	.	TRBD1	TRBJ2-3	CASSPQPRDRGADTQYF	TGTGCCAGCAGCCCGCAACCCCGGGACAGGGGAGCTGATACGCAGTATTTT
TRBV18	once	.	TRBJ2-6	CASSPRGDSGANVLTF	TGTGCCAGCTCACCACGGGGGGACTCTGGGGCCAACGTCCTGACTTTC
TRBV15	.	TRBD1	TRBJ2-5	CATRGTVPSHQETQYF	TGTGCCACCAGGGGGACAGTCCCTTCCCACCAAGAGACCCAGTACTTC
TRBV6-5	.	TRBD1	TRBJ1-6	CASSQGTVNNSPLHF	TGTGCCAGCAGCCAAGGGACAGTCAATAATTCACCCCTCCACTTT
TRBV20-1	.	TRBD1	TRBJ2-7	CSASAPRDRDYEQYF	TGCAGTGCTAGTGCCCCCCGGGACAGGGACTACGAGCAGTACTTC
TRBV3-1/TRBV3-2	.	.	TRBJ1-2	CASSQDSGRPYGYTF	TGTGCCAGCAGCCAAGATTCAGGTAGACCCTATGGCTACACCTTC
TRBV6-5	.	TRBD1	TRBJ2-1	CASSYGGTGVDEQFF	TGTGCCAGCAGTTACGGGGGGACAGGGGTGGATGAGCAGTTCTTC
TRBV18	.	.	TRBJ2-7	CATSDGGLGYEQYF	TGTGCCACCTCCGACGGGGGGCTCGGCTACGAGCAGTACTTC
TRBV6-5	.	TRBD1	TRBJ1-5	CASSLDGRGNQPQHF	TGTGCCAGCAGCCTCGATGGCAGGGGGAATCAGCCCCAGCATTTT
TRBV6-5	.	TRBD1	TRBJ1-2	CASSGTGVGYGYTF	TGTGCCAGTTCCGGGACAGGGGTAGGGTATGGCTACACCTTC
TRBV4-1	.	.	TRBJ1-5	CASTHREGDSNQPQHF	TGCGCCAGCACACACCGGGAGGGTGATAGCAATCAGCCCCAGCATTTT
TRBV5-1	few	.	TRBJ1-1	CASSLAGFVLTEAFF	TGCGCCAGCAGCTTGGCCGGTTTTGTATTGACTGAAGCTTTCTTT
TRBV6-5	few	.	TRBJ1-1	CASSSGLGAEAFF	TGTGCCAGCAGTTCGGGACTTGGAGCTGAAGCTTTCTTT
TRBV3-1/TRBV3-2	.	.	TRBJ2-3	CASSQDPTGGDTQYF	TGTGCCAGCAGCCAAGACCCAACCGGGGGAGATACGCAGTATTTT
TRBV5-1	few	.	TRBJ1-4	CASSLTATNEKLFF	TGCGCCAGCAGCTTGACTGCAACTAATGAAAAACTGTTTTTT
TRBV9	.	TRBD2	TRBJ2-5	CASSERRLAGQETQYF	TGTGCCAGCAGCGAGCGACGACTAGCGGGGCAAGAGACCCAGTACTTC
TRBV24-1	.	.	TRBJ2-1	CATSDLGGSAEQFF	TGTGCCACCAGTGATTTGGGCGGCAGCGCCGAGCAGTTCTTC
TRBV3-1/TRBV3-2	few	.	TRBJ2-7	CASGEVYEQYF	TGTGCCAGCGGGGAGGTCTACGAGCAGTACTTC